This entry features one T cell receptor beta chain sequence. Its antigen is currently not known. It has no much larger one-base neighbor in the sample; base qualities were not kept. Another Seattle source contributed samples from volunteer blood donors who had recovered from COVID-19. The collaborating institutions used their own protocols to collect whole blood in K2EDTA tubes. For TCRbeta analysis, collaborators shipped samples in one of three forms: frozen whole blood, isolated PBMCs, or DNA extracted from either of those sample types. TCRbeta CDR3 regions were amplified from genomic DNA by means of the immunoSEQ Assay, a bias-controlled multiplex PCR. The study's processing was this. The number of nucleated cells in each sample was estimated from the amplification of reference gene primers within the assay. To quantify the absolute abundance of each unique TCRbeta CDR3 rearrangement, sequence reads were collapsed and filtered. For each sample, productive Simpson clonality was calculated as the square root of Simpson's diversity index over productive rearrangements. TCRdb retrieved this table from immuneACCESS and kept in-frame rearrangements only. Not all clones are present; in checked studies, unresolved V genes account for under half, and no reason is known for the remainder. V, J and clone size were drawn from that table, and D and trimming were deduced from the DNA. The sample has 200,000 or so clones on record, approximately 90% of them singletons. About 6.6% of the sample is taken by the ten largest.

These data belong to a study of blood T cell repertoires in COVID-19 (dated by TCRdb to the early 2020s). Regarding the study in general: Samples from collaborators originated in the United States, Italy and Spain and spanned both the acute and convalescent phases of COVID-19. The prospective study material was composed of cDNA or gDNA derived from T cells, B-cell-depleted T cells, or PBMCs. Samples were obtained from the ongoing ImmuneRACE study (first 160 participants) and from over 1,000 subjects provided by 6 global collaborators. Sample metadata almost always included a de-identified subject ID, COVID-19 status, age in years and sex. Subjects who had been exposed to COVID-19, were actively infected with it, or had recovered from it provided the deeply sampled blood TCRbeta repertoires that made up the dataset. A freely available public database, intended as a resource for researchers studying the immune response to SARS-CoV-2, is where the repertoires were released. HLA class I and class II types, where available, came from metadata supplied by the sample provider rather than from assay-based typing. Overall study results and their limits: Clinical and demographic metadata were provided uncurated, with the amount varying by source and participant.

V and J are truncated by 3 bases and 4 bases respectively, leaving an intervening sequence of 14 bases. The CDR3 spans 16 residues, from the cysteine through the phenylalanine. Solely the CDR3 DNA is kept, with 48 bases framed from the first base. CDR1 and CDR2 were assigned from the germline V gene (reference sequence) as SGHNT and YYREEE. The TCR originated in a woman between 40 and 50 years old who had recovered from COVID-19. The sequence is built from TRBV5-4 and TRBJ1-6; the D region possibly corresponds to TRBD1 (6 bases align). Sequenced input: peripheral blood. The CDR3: CASSWGGQTYNSPLHF. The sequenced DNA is TGTGCCAGCAGCTGGGGTGGACAGACTTATAATTCACCCCTCCACTTT.